The 5 T cell receptor beta chains below all came from one sample that was sequenced in a study of CD8+ T cells in alopecia areata. Across about five patients, CD4+ cells underwent sorting into CD25+CD127- cells. Once RNA had been extracted, it was reverse transcribed into cDNA to act as the sequencing template. Profiled with immunoSEQ multiplex PCR; TCRdb holds only in-frame clones, not every one. The sample includes tens of thousands of clones, less than 70% of them seen just once. The sequencing sample was made of CD4+ Tregs sorted from blood. These TCRs come from a human donor with alopecia areata.

The chain employs TRBV7-2 and TRBJ2-5; no clear D. Per germline, CDR1 SGHTA and CDR2 FQGNSA. V was trimmed by 0 bases and J by 4 bases, leaving 9 bases between them. CDR3 length: 14 residues. Here the CDR3 DNA reads TGTGCCAGCAGCTTAGCTGGGTTCGGAGAGACCCAGTACTTC. Translation gives CASSLAGFGETQYF. The complete variable domain, with remaining parts taken from reference TRBV7-2 and TRBJ2-5, reads GAGVSQSPSNKVTEKGKDVELRCDPISGHTALYWYRQSLGQGLEFLIYFQGNSAPDKSGLPSDRFSAERTGGSVSTLTIQRTQQEDSAVYLCASSLAGFGETQYFGPGTRLLVL.

This clone has only a few counts. The rearrangement uses TRBV27 and TRBJ1-3, with D unresolved. V was clipped by 6 bases and J by 0 bases, with 6 bases between them. The CDR3 runs to 13 residues. From germline, CDR1 is MNHEY and CDR2 SMNVEV (reference sequence). CDR3 residues: CASSVTSGNTIYF. The CDR3, as DNA: TGTGCCAGCAGCGTGACCTCTGGAAACACCATATATTTT.

The CDR3 region has the DNA TGTGCCAGCAGCTCAAAGACAGGGTATCTTCCCCGGCCTAATGAAAAACTGTTTTTT. It specifies CASSSKTGYLPRPNEKLFF. The chain carries TRBV11-2 and TRBJ1-4, with 7 positions matching TRBD1. The length of the CDR3 is 19 residues. V lost 4 bases to trimming and J lost 3 bases; unmatched junction nucleotides: 17. CDR1 is SGHAT, CDR2 FQNNGV, per germline.

The rearrangement joins TRBV4-2 to TRBJ2-1; TRBD2 matches 8 bases. The CDR3 totals 16 residues. V trimming: 3 bases; J trimming: 5 bases; junction bases outside the gene matches: 9. CDR1 is LGHNA, CDR2 YNFKEQ, per germline. The CDR3 loop is CASSHQARAGDNEQFF. CDR3 nucleotides: TGTGCCAGCAGCCACCAGGCGCGAGCGGGGGACAATGAGCAGTTCTTC.

V usage is TRBV6-6 and J usage is TRBJ2-7; TRBD2 agrees at 9 bases. V lost 6 bases and J lost 5; bases outside the gene matches: 8. Per germline, CDR1 MNHNY and CDR2 SVGAGI (reference sequence). The CDR3 sequence is 14 residues long. The chain's CDR3 is CASSSLSGSHEQYF. The CDR3 DNA reads TGTGCCAGCAGCTCCCTTAGCGGGAGTCACGAGCAGTACTTC.